This TCR beta chain was recorded in a study of CD8+ T cells in alopecia areata. Study overall: Tofacitinib dosing lasted 6 to 18 months, which was then followed by 6 months off drug.

RNA extraction and reverse transcription yielded cDNA as sequencing template. Method: immunoSEQ multiplex PCR; TCRdb's copy keeps in-frame clones and lacks some. The table shows about 200,000 clones, with approximately 67% occurring only once. Study-level findings and limits: An increase in clonality over normal scalp was evident in lesional scalp, especially alopecia totalis/universalis. Clonality in the scalp and expanded CD8+ clones ranked among the top 100 were significantly decreased by tofacitinib.

About this clone itself: Its specificity is not known.

This sample's treatment: oral pan-JAK inhibitor, 5-10 mg twice daily. Patients with alopecia areata provided lesional scalp punch biopsies as well as peripheral blood. The source material was CD4+ T cells sorted from blood, sampled around week 47, from a patient treated with tofacitinib. This TCR came from a human donor with alopecia areata.

In nucleotides, the CDR3 is TGCAGCGTCCGGGACAGGGGGAACAATTCACCCCTCCACTTT. The encoded protein is CSVRDRGNNSPLHF. The rearrangement joins TRBV29-1 to TRBJ1-6; TRBD1 aligns across 11 bases. CDR1 and CDR2 from the germline V gene are SQVTM and ANQGSEA. This CDR3 contains 14 residues. V dropped 6 bases and J dropped 7; count of bases not matched to a gene: 5.